This T cell receptor beta chain appears in the sequencing data of a study of T cells expressing NK-cell markers (dated by TCRdb to 2018 to 2021). Describing the broader study: Eight or nine donors provided sorted CD3+CD56+NKG2C+, CD3+CD56+NKG2C- and CD3+CD56-NKG2C+ T-cell subsets, whose TCR beta-chain repertoires were profiled. The study sequenced eight donors, all healthy volunteers chosen at random: three men and five women. Among the eight sequenced donors, only one was HCMV-seronegative, while the other seven were HCMV-seropositive. Illumina HiSeq 2000/2500, MiSeq or NextSeq was used to sequence libraries as 2 x 150 bp reads. The study at large found these results: In several donors, the dominant CD3+CD56+NKG2C+ clonotypes were among the top 10 CD8+ clonotypes and accounted for roughly 1.0-8% of CD8+ T cells. Whether the expanded NKG2C-expressing T cell clones were specific for HCMV antigens remained unclear. Those dominant clonotypes were again the most abundant among CD3+CD56-NKG2C+ cells in a handful of donors, at roughly 25-65%.

Points on this clonotype: What this receptor recognizes is not known.

From its cysteine to its phenylalanine, the CDR3 spans 16 amino acids. DNA was not recorded. Sequencing instrument: Illumina HiSeq 2000. 5'RACE template switching, by which a universal primer site and unique molecular identifiers were added, was used to make TCR beta cDNA libraries. cDNA synthesis was primed from the TCR beta constant segment, followed by two successive PCR amplification steps. Processing in the source paper ran as follows. Reads were demultiplexed and grouped by UMI with MIGEC, and clonotypes were assembled and quantified with MiTCR. Only TCR cDNA sequences supported by at least two reads were kept to exclude erroneous sequences. Downstream repertoire analysis used the tcR package, and clonotypes were matched across fractions by CDR3 nucleotide sequence plus V segment. VDJmatch was used to annotate antigen specificity against VDJdb, with one amino acid substitution in CDR3 allowed. Once TCRdb had reprocessed the reads, it stored one entry per CDR3 protein sequence and supplied no DNA. These V and J calls originate from TCRdb's pipeline instead of the authors' own analysis. The sample has roughly 420,000 distinct CDR3 sequences on record. 7.3% of the sample is held by the ten biggest clonotypes.

HCMV serostatus was determined by detecting HCMV-specific IgG in serum with a commercial ELISA kit. Ficoll density gradient centrifugation was used to isolate peripheral blood mononuclear cells from blood. The rearrangement joined TRBV12-3 or TRBV12-4 to TRBJ2-2. Input material: blood T cells: a sorted CD56 or NKG2C T cell subset, CD4+ or CD8+ T cells, or bulk PBMC T cells (not recorded which). The receptor's source is a woman aged 18 to 75 in good health. The CDR3 amino acid sequence is: CASSLFPDSTPGELFF.